The entry below describes one TCR beta chain. This specimen belongs to a study of PD-L1 blockade in urothelial cancer. About the study: Twenty-five of the 29 patients were men with bladder-origin urothelial cancer.

Looked up from germline, CDR1 is LNHDA and CDR2 is SQIVND (reference sequence). J gave up 3 bases and V 10 bases, and 19 bases lay outside the gene matches. The CDR3 consists of 17 residues. Spike-ins of synthetic TCR analog templates went into each PCR. Assay: immunoSEQ multiplex PCR; the TCRdb copy retains only in-frame clones and omits some. The sample carries roughly 40,000 clones, about four fifths recorded once. The sequences come from PBMCs, collected around atezolizumab (anti-PD-L1) treatment. This receptor was taken from a man between 65 and 79 years old with urothelial cancer. This rearrangement joins TRBV19 to TRBJ1-2; 8 bases align to TRBD1. CDR3 nucleotide sequence: TGTGCCATCCAAGGCCGGACAGGGCGTAATTCTGACTATGGCTACACCTTC. Translation gives CAIQGRTGRNSDYGYTF.